The entry below gives a single TCR beta chain sequence along with its context. Amplification used 60 Vbeta primers and 13 Jbeta primers. Profiled with immunoSEQ multiplex PCR; TCRdb holds only in-frame clones, not every one. The sample consists of fewer than 70,000 clones, around 70% of them appearing once. The record originates from a study of cytomegalovirus exposure and HLA in healthy donors. About the research overall: Unique TCR beta sequences numbering 117 million came from roughly 180 million T cells in an earlier analysis.

CDR3 length: 15 residues. Germline assignment: CDR1 LNHDA and CDR2 SQIVND (reference sequence). V dropped 6 bases and J dropped 1 base, with 15 bases sitting between them. This chain connects TRBV19 to TRBJ1-1, with TRBD1 as a possible D gene (5 bases). This TCR came from a woman aged 25-40 years in good health and CMV-seronegative. Sequenced input: PBMCs. In DNA form, the CDR3 reads TGTGCCAGTAGCGAACAGACAGCAGGGAACACTGAAGCTTTCTTT. Protein product: CASSEQTAGNTEAFF.